This TCR beta chain derives from a study of shared clonotypes between healthy human individuals. CDR3 size: 13 residues. The germline V gene encodes CDR1 SGHVS and CDR2 FQNEAQ. Trimming left V 6 bases short and J 8 bases short, with 14 bases between. Only in-frame clones appear in the TCRdb table, and some are missing; sequencing was by immunoSEQ multiplex PCR. Among fewer than 350,000 clones, about nine tenths were seen once, and the ten largest hold about a sixth. The chain carries TRBV7-8 and TRBJ1-3; D might be TRBD1 (5 bases). The sample was memory CD8+ T cells sorted from blood. Subset here: CD45RO+ cells pooled with CCR7-negative TemRA cells. The clonotype comes from a man aged 18 to 35 in good health. The chain's CDR3 is CASSYGGTDTIYF. DNA for the CDR3: TGTGCCAGCAGTTACGGGGGTACGGACACCATATATTTT.